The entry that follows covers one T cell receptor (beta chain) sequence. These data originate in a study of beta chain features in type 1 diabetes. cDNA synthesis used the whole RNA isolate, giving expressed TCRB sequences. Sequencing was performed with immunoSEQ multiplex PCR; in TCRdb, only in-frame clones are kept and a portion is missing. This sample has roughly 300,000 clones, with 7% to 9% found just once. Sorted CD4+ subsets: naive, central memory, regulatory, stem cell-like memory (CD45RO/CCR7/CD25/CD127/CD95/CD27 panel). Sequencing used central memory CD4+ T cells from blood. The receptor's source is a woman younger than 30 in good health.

The CDR3 loop is CATTWNSGANVLTF. For the CDR3, the DNA is TGTGCCACGACCTGGAACTCTGGGGCCAACGTCCTGACTTTC. The chain joins TRBV7-3 to TRBJ2-6; D unclear. CDR1 and CDR2 from the germline V gene are SGHTA and FQGTGA. Trimming removed 10 bases at V and 0 bases at J, with 10 bases between. The CDR3 contains 14 residues. The full variable domain, with the rest looked up from reference TRBV7-3 and TRBJ2-6, is GAGVSQTPSNKVTEKGKYVELRCDPISGHTALYWYRQSLGQGPEFLIYFQGTGAADDSGLPNDRFFAVRPEGSVSTLKIQRTERGDSAVYLCATTWNSGANVLTFGAGSRLTVL.